The clone carrying this TCR beta chain was seen ten or more times. V was pared by 2 bases and J by 11 bases, with 9 bases between. Germline V lookup: CDR1 DFQATT, CDR2 SNEGSKA (reference sequence). There are 10 residues in the CDR3. TCRdb recomputed calls from the RT-PCR reads with MiXCR, one row per CDR3 protein. The sample yields hundreds of thousands of distinct CDR3 sequences, approximately 15% seen once. The source is a female donor in good health, serving as a healthy control. The sample consisted of memory CD4+ T cells from blood. The V and J genes are TRBV20-1 and TRBJ1-1, with D unclear. The CDR3 DNA reads as TGCAGTGCTAGATCGGAGGCGGCTTTCTTT. It translates to CSARSEAAFF.